This entry lists 21 T cell receptor beta chains sequenced from one sample in a study of blood T cell repertoires in COVID-19. Clones were read by immunoSEQ multiplex PCR, and TCRdb kept only the in-frame ones, dropping some. The data hold some 200,000 clones, with 80% to 85% observed a single time. Material for sequencing was peripheral blood. The source of these receptors is a woman between 70 and 85 years old with COVID-19, enrolled during active disease.

The chain employs TRBV2 and TRBJ1-1; 9 bases match TRBD1. With 6 bases clipped from V and 10 bases from J, the junction kept 3 bases outside the gene matches. The CDR3 has 11 amino acids. CDR1 is SNHLY and CDR2 is FYNNEI in the germline V gene. The CDR3 DNA reads as TGTGCCAGCAGCGTGGACAGGGGAGCTTTCTTT. It specifies CASSVDRGAFF. The full variable domain, with the rest looked up from reference TRBV2 and TRBJ1-1, is EPEVTQTPSHQVTQMGQEVILRCVPISNHLYFYWYRQILGQKVEFLVSFYNNEISEKSEIFDDQFSVERPDGSNFTLKIRSTKLEDSAMYFCASSVDRGAFFGQGTRLTVV.

The CDR3 loop reads CASSRLITTNTEAFF. CDR3 nucleotide sequence: TGTGCCAGCAGTCGACTAATCACCACGAACACTGAAGCTTTCTTT. The rearrangement joins TRBV28 to TRBJ1-1; D remains ambiguous. The germline V gene has CDR1 MDHEN and CDR2 SYDVKM. V was shortened by 5 bases and J by 1 base, with 14 bases between the two germline ends. The CDR3 contains 15 residues.

The table lists this clone with a count of one. The V call is TRBV28, the J call TRBJ1-5; maybe TRBD1 (6 bases). The CDR3 has 14 amino acids. Germline-derived CDR1 and CDR2 are MDHEN and SYDVKM. Deletions cut 6 bases from V and 4 bases from J, with 13 bases between. CDR3 sequence reads: CASSPGAGNQPQHF. The CDR3 DNA is TGTGCCAGCAGCCCAGGGGCCGGTAATCAGCCCCAGCATTTT.

This clone was found a few times. V usage is TRBV10-2 and J usage is TRBJ1-3; TRBD1 is a possible D gene (5 bases). Germline CDR1 and CDR2: WSHSY and SAAADI. Between the trimmed V and J ends, which lost 1 base and 5 bases, there was a span of 12 bases. This CDR3 has 15 residues. The CDR3: CASSEYGGERNTIYF. The DNA for the CDR3 is TGCGCCAGCAGTGAGTACGGGGGAGAGAGAAACACCATATATTTT.

The chain combines TRBV27 with TRBJ1-6; no firm D call. The V end was cut by 4 bases, the J end by 5 bases, with 9 bases between. This CDR3 has 14 amino acids. The germline gives CDR1 MNHEY, CDR2 SMNVEV (reference sequence). The CDR3 region has the DNA TGTGCCAGCAGTTCCCGACGGGATAATTCACCCCTCCACTTT. This sequence encodes CASSSRRDNSPLHF.

This chain uses TRBV28 with TRBJ2-3; D is possibly TRBD1 (6 bases). Trimming took off 8 bases at V and 3 bases at J, with 18 bases between the two ends. Germline V gene data show CDR1 as MDHEN and CDR2 as SYDVKM. The CDR3 is 15 amino acids. For the CDR3, the DNA is TGTGCCAGCGTTGTAGGGGGAGTGGGTACAGATACGCAGTATTTT. This encodes CASVVGGVGTDTQYF. Full variable domain (rest looked up from reference TRBV28 and TRBJ2-3): DVKVTQSSRYLVKRTGEKVFLECVQDMDHENMFWYRQDPGLGLRLIYFSYDVKMKEKGDIPEGYSVSREKKERFSLILESASTNQTSMYLCASVVGGVGTDTQYFGPGTRLTVL.

The chain is built from TRBV10-3 and TRBJ1-6; no clear D. Germline V gives CDR1 ENHRY, CDR2 SYGVKD. The CDR3 totals 13 residues. Trimming removed 6 bases at V and 7 bases at J, with 10 bases between. This CDR3 is CAIRGSHNSPLHF. The CDR3 DNA reads TGTGCCATCAGGGGCAGTCACAATTCACCCCTCCACTTT.

J is TRBJ2-7 and V is TRBV28, with 8 bases aligning to TRBD2. Trimming at V came to 2 bases and at J to 4 bases, leaving 4 bases not matched to a gene. Germline CDR1 and CDR2: MDHEN and SYDVKM. This CDR3 is 14 amino acids long. The CDR3 sequence: CASSLAGGDYEQYF. The CDR3 DNA follows: TGTGCCAGCAGTTTAGCGGGAGGAGATTACGAGCAGTACTTC.

The V call is TRBV28, the J call TRBJ1-2, with no clear D. CDR1 and CDR2 from the germline V gene are MDHEN and SYDVKM. V dropped 6 bases and J dropped 8 bases, with 13 bases sitting between them. The CDR3 has 12 residues. This CDR3 reads CASSTPPRGYTF. CDR3 nucleotides: TGTGCCAGCAGCACTCCGCCTAGAGGCTACACCTTC.

The rearrangement joins TRBV4-2 to TRBJ2-5; D is unclear. V was pared by 1 base and J by 4 bases, with 7 bases between. This CDR3 spans 13 amino acids. The germline V gene encodes CDR1 LGHNA and CDR2 YNFKEQ. The CDR3 nucleotides read TGTGCCAGCAGCCAAGTCGGTGGAGAGACCCAGTACTTC. Residues: CASSQVGGETQYF.

The chain combines TRBV10-1 with TRBJ2-3, with D maybe TRBD1 (6 bases). V was clipped by 5 bases and J by 5 bases, with 17 bases between them. Germline V CDR1 and CDR2: WNHNN, SYGVQD (reference sequence). The CDR3 has 15 amino acids. The CDR3 region is CASSPGGQGKDTQYF. Written as DNA, the CDR3 is TGCGCCAGCAGTCCGGGCGGTCAGGGGAAAGATACGCAGTATTTT.

CDR3 sequence reads: CASSSQGVHTEAFF. CDR3 DNA sequence: TGTGCCAGCAGTTCACAGGGGGTTCACACTGAAGCTTTCTTT. This chain joins TRBV7-9 and TRBJ1-1, with 8 bases fitting TRBD1. The CDR3 runs to 14 residues. Trimming at V came to 6 bases and at J to 3 bases, leaving 6 bases not matched to a gene. CDR1 is SEHNR, CDR2 FQNEAQ, per germline (reference sequence).

The genes are TRBV19 and TRBJ1-5, with 7 bases fitting TRBD1. This CDR3 has 16 residues. J lost 1 base, V lost 7 bases, and 10 bases had no gene match. Germline assignment: CDR1 LNHDA and CDR2 SQIVND (reference sequence). CDR3 protein: CASTRQGWLSNQPQHF. For the CDR3, the DNA is TGTGCCAGTACCCGACAGGGATGGTTAAGCAATCAGCCCCAGCATTTT.

The V gene is TRBV11-2, the J gene TRBJ1-2; a possible D gene is TRBD1 (6 bases). V lost 0 bases and J 7 bases, leaving 12 bases between the germline ends. Germline V gene lookup returns CDR1 SGHAT and CDR2 FQNNGV. CDR3 length: 14 amino acids. The CDR3: CASSLDATGFGYTF. In DNA form, the CDR3 reads TGTGCCAGCAGCTTAGACGCGACAGGTTTTGGCTACACCTTC.

This clone was seen once. The V gene is TRBV7-2, the J gene TRBJ2-1, with D perhaps matching TRBD2 (6 bases). CDR3 length equals 16 residues. Looked up from germline, CDR1 is SGHTA and CDR2 is FQGNSA. Trimming took off 0 bases at V and 4 bases at J, with 13 bases between the two ends. CDR3 sequence (DNA): TGTGCCAGCAGCTTAGCGCGGGACTTTTCTTACAATGAGCAGTTCTTC. It translates to CASSLARDFSYNEQFF.

The V call is TRBV11-3, the J call TRBJ1-6; 9 bases fit TRBD1. CDR3 length: 14 amino acids. V was pared by 5 bases and J by 9 bases, with 5 bases of the junction left unmatched. Looked up from germline, CDR1 is SGHNT and CDR2 is YENEEA. The CDR3 DNA sequence: TGTGCCAGCAGCGCCGGGACAGGGAGTTCACCCCTCCACTTT. Translation gives CASSAGTGSSPLHF.

A word on this clone: Within the sample, other DNA sequences also encode this same CDR3. This sequence joins TRBV7-9 and TRBJ1-1, with no clear D. CDR1 is SEHNR, CDR2 FQNEAQ, per germline (reference sequence). The CDR3 has 14 residues. V lost 1 base and J 1 base, leaving 7 bases between the germline ends. CDR3 nucleotides: TGTGCCAGCAGCTTAGACAGACCGAACACTGAAGCTTTCTTT. Translating it yields CASSLDRPNTEAFF.

This clone was counted a few times. This chain joins TRBV5-1 and TRBJ1-3; D gene unclear. The germline V and J ends were trimmed by 7 bases and 0 bases, with 11 bases remaining between them. The CDR3 has 14 residues. CDR1 and CDR2 (germline): SGHRS, YFSETQ. The CDR3 DNA sequence: TGCGCCAGCCGGGAGGCCCTCTCTGGAAACACCATATATTTT. This sequence encodes CASREALSGNTIYF. Full variable domain (remainder filled in from reference TRBV5-1 and TRBJ1-3): KAGVTQTPRYLIKTRGQQVTLSCSPISGHRSVSWYQQTPGQGLQFLFEYFSETQRNKGNFPGRFSGRQFSNSRSEMNVSTLELGDSALYLCASREALSGNTIYFGEGSWLTVV.

This clone showed up just once. The J gene is TRBJ1-5, the V gene TRBV3-1 (or the pseudogene TRBV3-2); TRBD1 matches 9 bases. The CDR3 is 16 amino acids. Germline V CDR1 and CDR2: LGHDT, YNNKEL (reference sequence). Losses at the gene ends were 5 bases for V and 5 bases for J; bases not matched to a gene: 10. The CDR3 loop is CASSFASGTGHQPQHF. The CDR3 DNA reads as TGTGCCAGCAGCTTCGCTTCAGGGACAGGGCATCAGCCCCAGCATTTT.

In DNA, the CDR3 is TGTGCCAGCAGCTTAAGGGAGGGGTTTGCTGAAGCTTTCTTT. Protein: CASSLREGFAEAFF. The genes are TRBV7-8 and TRBJ1-1; maybe TRBD1 (5 bases). Per germline, CDR1 SGHVS and CDR2 FQNEAQ. With 2 bases removed from V and 6 bases from J, the gap between germline ends came to 13 bases. The CDR3 is 14 amino acids.

Remarks on this clone: Other nucleotide sequences in the sample specify the same CDR3. This chain connects TRBV9 to TRBJ1-5; no clear D gene. Germline V gene sequence: CDR1 SGDLS, CDR2 YYNGEE. The CDR3 length is 13 residues. V lost 3 bases and J 0 bases, leaving 4 bases between the germline ends. The CDR3 bases are TGTGCCAGCAGCGCCGGTAGCAATCAGCCCCAGCATTTT. Its protein is CASSAGSNQPQHF.